This record covers a single TCR beta chain. Its target is not known. The sample originates from a study of cytomegalovirus exposure and HLA in healthy donors. CDR3 size: 15 residues. Germline V lookup: CDR1 MNHNY, CDR2 SVGAGI (reference sequence). Trimming stripped 4 bases from V and 1 base from J, with 13 bases between. Overall study findings and caveats: Fewer N-insertions (relative to the roughly 700-donor mean) were reportedly seen in an Asian-associated ancestry cluster in a later analysis. When presence/absence was analysed, sequencing depth was taken to be roughly uniform across donors.

The PCR ran on 60 Vbeta and 13 Jbeta primers. The table came from immunoSEQ multiplex PCR; TCRdb's copy has only in-frame clones and leaves some out. Among more than 70,000 clones listed, 60% to 85% were seen once. This TCR was recovered from a boy aged 5-17 years in good health and CMV-seronegative. The sequencing sample was made of PBMCs. The chain couples TRBV6-6 to TRBJ1-1; maybe TRBD1 (5 bases). CDR3 in amino acids: CASSLLAGPNTEAFF. Written as DNA, the CDR3 is TGTGCCAGCAGTTTACTAGCAGGGCCGAACACTGAAGCTTTCTTT.